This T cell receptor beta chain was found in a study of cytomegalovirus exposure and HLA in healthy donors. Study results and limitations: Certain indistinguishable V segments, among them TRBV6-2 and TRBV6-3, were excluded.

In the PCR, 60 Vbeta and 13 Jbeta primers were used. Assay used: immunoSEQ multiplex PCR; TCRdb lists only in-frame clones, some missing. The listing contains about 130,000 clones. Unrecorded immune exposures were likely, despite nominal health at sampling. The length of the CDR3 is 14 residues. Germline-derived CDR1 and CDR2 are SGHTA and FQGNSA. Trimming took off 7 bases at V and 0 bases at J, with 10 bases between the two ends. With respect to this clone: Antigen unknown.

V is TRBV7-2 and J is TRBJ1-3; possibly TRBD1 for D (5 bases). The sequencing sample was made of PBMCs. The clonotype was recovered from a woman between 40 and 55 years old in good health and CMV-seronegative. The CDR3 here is CASTQGNSGNTIYF. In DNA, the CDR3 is TGTGCCAGCACCCAGGGCAACTCTGGAAACACCATATATTTT.